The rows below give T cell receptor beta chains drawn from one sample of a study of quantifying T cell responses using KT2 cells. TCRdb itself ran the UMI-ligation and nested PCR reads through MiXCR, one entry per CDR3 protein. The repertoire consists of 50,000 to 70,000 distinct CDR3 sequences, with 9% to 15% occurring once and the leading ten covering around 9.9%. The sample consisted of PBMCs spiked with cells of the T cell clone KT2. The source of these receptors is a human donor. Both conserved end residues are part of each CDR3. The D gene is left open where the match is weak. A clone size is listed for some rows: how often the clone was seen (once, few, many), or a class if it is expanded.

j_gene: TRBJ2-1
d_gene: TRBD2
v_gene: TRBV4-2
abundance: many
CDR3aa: CASSQDPPSGGANEQFF
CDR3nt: TGTGCCAGCAGCCAAGACCCCCCTAGCGGGGGGGCCAATGAGCAGTTCTTC

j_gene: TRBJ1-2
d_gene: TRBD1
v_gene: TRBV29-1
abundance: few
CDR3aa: CSGGQGYGGGYTF
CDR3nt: TGCAGCGGTGGACAGGGATACGGGGGTGGCTACACCTTC

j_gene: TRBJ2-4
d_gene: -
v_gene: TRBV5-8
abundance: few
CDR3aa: CASSLGDSVAKNIQYF
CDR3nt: TGTGCCAGCAGCTTAGGCGACAGTGTAGCCAAAAACATTCAGTACTTC

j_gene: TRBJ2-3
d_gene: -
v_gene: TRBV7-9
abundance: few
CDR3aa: CASSPPWGRTTDTQYF
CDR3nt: TGTGCCAGCAGCCCCCCGTGGGGACGGACCACAGATACGCAGTATTTT

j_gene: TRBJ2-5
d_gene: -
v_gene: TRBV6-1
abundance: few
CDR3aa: CASSERAQTQYF
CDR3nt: TGTGCCAGCAGTGAACGCGCGCAGACCCAGTACTTC

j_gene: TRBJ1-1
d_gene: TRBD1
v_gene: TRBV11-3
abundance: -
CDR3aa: CASSFAGQIDEAFF
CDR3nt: TGTGCCAGCAGCTTTGCGGGACAGATAGATGAAGCTTTCTTT

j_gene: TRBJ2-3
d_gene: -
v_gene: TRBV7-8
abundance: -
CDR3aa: CASSLRRTPPDTDTQYF
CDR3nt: TGTGCCAGCAGCTTAAGACGAACACCACCGGACACAGATACGCAGTATTTT

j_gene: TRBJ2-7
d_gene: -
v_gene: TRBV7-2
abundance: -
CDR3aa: CASSLGTGRNYEQYF
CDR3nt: TGTGCCAGCAGCTTAGGGACGGGACGAAACTACGAGCAGTACTTC

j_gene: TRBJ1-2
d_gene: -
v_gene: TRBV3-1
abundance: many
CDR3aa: CASSQDPGQTYGYTF
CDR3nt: TGTGCCAGCAGCCAAGATCCGGGCCAGACCTATGGCTACACCTTC

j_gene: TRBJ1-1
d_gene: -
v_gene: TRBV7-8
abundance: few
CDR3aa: CASSLEARLNTEAFF
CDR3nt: TGTGCCAGCAGCTTAGAGGCCAGATTGAACACTGAAGCTTTCTTT

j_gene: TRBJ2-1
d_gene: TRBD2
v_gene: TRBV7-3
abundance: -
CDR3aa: CASSLTPTSGNEQFF
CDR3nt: TGTGCCAGCAGCTTAACGCCCACTAGCGGCAATGAGCAGTTCTTC

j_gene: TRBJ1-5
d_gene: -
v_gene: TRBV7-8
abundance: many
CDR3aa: CASSPWGGQEGNQPQHF
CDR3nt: TGTGCCAGCAGCCCATGGGGGGGTCAGGAGGGCAATCAGCCCCAGCATTTT

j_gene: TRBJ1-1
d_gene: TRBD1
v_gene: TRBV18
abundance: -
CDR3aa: CASSPGGQGANEAFF
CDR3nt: TGTGCCAGCTCACCAGGGGGACAGGGGGCAAATGAAGCTTTCTTT

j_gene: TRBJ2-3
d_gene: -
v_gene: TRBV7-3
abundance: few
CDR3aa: CASSLGTSTDTQYF
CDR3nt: TGTGCCAGCAGCTTAGGAACCAGCACAGATACGCAGTATTTT

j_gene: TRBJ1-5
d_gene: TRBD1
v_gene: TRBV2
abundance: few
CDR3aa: CASSRDRDLNQPQHF
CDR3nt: TGTGCCAGCAGCCGGGACAGGGATCTCAATCAGCCCCAGCATTTT

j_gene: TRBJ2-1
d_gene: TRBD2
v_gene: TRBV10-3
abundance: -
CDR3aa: CAIAVAGEFYNEQFF
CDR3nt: TGTGCCATCGCAGTGGCGGGAGAATTCTACAATGAGCAGTTCTTC

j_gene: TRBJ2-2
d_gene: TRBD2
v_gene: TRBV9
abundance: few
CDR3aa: CASSQQLAGVSGELFF
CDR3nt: TGTGCCAGCAGCCAACAACTAGCGGGAGTAAGCGGGGAGCTGTTTTTT

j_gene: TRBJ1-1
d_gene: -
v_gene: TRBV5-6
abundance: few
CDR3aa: CASSLVGRTNTEAFF
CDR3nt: TGTGCCAGCAGCTTGGTAGGGCGGACCAACACTGAAGCTTTCTTT

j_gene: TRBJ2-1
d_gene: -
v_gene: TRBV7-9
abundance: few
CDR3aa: CASSQYTNEQFF
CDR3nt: TGTGCCAGCAGCCAATATACTAATGAGCAGTTCTTC

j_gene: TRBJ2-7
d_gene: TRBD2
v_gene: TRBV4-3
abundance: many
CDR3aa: CASSGAGLAGNYEQYF
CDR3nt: TGCGCCAGCAGCGGTGCGGGTCTAGCGGGAAACTACGAGCAGTACTTC

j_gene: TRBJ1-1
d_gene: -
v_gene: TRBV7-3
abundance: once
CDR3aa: CASSQRRDTEAFF
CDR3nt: TGTGCCAGCAGCCAACGGCGAGACACTGAAGCTTTCTTT

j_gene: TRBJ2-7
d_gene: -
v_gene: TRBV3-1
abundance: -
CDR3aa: CASSQDLADYEQYF
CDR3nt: TGTGCCAGCAGCCAAGATCTCGCCGACTACGAGCAGTACTTC

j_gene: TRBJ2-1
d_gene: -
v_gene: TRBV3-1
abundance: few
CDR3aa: CASSRVSNSYNEQFF
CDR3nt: TGTGCCAGCAGCCGGGTCTCAAACTCCTACAATGAGCAGTTCTTC

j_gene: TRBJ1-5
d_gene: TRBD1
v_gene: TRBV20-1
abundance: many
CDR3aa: CSAFSSRQGGNQPQHF
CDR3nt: TGCAGTGCTTTTTCAAGCAGACAGGGAGGCAATCAGCCCCAGCATTTT

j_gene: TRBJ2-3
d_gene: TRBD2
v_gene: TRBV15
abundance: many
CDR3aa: CATSRAGGPDTQYF
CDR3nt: TGTGCCACCAGCAGAGCGGGAGGGCCAGATACGCAGTATTTT

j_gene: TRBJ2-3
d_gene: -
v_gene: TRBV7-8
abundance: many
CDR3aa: CASSLALGDFTDTQYF
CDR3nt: TGTGCCAGCAGCTTAGCTCTCGGGGACTTCACAGATACGCAGTATTTT

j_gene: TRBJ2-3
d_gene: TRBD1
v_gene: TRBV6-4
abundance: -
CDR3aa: CASSEVTGQGADTQYF
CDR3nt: TGTGCCAGCAGTGAGGTTACCGGACAGGGAGCAGATACGCAGTATTTT

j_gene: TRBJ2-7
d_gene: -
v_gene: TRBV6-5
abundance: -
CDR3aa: CASRWSWDGHYEQYF
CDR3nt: TGTGCCAGCAGATGGAGCTGGGACGGACACTACGAGCAGTACTTC

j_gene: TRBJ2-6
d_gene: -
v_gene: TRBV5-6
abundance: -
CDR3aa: CASSPPPSSGANVLTF
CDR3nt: TGTGCCAGCAGCCCCCCCCCCAGCTCTGGGGCCAACGTCCTGACTTTC

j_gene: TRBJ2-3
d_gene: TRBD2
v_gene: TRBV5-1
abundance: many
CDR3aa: CASSLVHAGGSTDTQYF
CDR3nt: TGCGCCAGCAGCTTGGTTCATGCGGGGGGAAGCACAGATACGCAGTATTTT

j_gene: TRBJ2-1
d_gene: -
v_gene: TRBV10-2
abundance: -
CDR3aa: CASSERGAGNEQFF
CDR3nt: TGCGCCAGCAGTGAAAGGGGAGCCGGCAATGAGCAGTTCTTC

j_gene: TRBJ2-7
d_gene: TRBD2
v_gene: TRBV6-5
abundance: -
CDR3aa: CASSYSPLAGGMYEQYF
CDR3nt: TGTGCCAGCAGTTACTCGCCTCTTGCGGGAGGGATGTACGAGCAGTACTTC

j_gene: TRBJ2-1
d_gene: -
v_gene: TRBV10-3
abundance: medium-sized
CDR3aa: CAISDGEGENPNEQFF
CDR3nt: TGTGCCATCAGTGATGGTGAGGGGGAAAATCCTAATGAGCAGTTCTTC

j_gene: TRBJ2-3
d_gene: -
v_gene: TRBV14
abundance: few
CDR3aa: CASSMPGHGTTRTQYF
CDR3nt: TGTGCCAGCAGCATGCCGGGACACGGAACCACAAGGACGCAGTATTTT

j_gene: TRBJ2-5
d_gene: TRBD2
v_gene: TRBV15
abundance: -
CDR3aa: CATSALAGWLETQYF
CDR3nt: TGTGCCACCAGCGCGCTAGCGGGATGGTTAGAGACCCAGTACTTC

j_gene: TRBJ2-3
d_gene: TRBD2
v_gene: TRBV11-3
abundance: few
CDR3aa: CASSLASSGGGVDTQYF
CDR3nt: TGTGCCAGCAGCCTCGCCTCTAGCGGGGGGGGGGTAGATACGCAGTATTTT

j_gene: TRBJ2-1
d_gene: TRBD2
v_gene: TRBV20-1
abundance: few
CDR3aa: CSAKGLRGEFF
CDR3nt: TGCAGTGCAAAAGGACTCCGGGGGGAGTTCTTC

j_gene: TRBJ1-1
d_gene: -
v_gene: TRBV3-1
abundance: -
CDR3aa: CASSQGTGRQPFF
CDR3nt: TGTGCCAGCAGCCAAGGGACGGGGAGGCAGCCTTTCTTT

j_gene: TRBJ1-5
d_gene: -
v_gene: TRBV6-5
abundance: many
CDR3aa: CASRTTGQSPQHF
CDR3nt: TGTGCCAGCAGGACGACAGGCCAGTCGCCCCAGCATTTT

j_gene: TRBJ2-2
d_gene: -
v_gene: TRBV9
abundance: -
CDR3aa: CASSVSAETGELFF
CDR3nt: TGTGCCAGCAGCGTATCGGCGGAAACCGGGGAGCTGTTTTTT

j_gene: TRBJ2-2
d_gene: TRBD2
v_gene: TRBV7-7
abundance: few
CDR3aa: CASSFRLATGELFF
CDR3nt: TGTGCCAGCAGCTTTAGACTAGCCACCGGGGAGCTGTTTTTT

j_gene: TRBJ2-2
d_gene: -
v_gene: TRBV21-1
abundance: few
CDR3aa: CASAQRGKGNTGELFF
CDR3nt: TGTGCCAGCGCCCAAAGGGGAAAAGGGAACACCGGGGAGCTGTTTTTT

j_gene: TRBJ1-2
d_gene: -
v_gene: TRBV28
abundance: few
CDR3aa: CASSLGFYGYTF
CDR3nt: TGTGCCAGCAGTTTGGGGTTCTATGGCTACACCTTC

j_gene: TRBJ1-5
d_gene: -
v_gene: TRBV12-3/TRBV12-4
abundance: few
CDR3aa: CASSLARDGNNQPQHF
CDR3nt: TGTGCCAGCAGTTTAGCGCGGGACGGAAATAATCAGCCCCAGCATTTT

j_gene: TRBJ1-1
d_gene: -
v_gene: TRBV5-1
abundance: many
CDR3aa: CASSLSAGLTEAFF
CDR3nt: TGCGCCAGCAGCTTGTCGGCAGGGCTCACTGAAGCTTTCTTT

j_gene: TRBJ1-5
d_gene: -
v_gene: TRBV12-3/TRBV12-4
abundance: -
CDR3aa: CASSSTGKGVSNQPQHF
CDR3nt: TGTGCCAGCAGTTCCACTGGGAAGGGGGTAAGCAATCAGCCCCAGCATTTT

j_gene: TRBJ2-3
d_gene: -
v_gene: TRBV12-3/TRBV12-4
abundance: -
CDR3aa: CASTMDPRTDTQYF
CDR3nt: TGTGCCAGCACCATGGACCCTCGCACGGATACGCAGTATTTT

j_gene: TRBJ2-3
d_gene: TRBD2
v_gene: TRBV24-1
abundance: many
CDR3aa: CATSGGLAGAREAQYF
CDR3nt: TGTGCCACCAGTGGAGGACTAGCGGGCGCGAGAGAGGCGCAGTATTTT

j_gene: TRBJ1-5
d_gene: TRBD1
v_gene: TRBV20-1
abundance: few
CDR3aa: CSARGTGESQPQHF
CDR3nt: TGCAGTGCTCGTGGGACAGGGGAGTCTCAGCCCCAGCATTTT